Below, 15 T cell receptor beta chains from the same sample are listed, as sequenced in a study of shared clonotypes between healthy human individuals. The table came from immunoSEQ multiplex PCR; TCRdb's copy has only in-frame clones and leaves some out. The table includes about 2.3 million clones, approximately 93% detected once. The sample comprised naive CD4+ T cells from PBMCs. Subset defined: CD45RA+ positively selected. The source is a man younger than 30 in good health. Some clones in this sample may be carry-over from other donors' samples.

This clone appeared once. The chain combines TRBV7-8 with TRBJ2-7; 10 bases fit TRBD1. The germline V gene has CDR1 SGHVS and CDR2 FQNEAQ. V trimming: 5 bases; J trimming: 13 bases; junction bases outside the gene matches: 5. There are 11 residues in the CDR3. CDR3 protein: CASSTGTGEYF. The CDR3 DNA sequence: TGTGCCAGCAGCACAGGGACAGGGGAATACTTC.

CDR3: CASSPSESPNEKLFF. The CDR3 DNA reads TGTGCCAGCAGCCCCAGTGAAAGCCCTAATGAAAAACTGTTTTTT. The chain has TRBV7-9 and TRBJ1-4, with no clear D. The CDR3 covers 15 residues. CDR1 and CDR2 from the germline V gene are SEHNR and FQNEAQ (reference sequence). V was clipped by 5 bases and J by 3 bases, with 13 bases between them.

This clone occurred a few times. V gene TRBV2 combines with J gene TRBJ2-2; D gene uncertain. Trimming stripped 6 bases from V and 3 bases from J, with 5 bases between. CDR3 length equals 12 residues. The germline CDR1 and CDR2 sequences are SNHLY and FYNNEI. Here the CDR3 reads CASRSDTGELFF. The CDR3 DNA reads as TGTGCCAGCAGATCAGACACCGGGGAGCTGTTTTTT.

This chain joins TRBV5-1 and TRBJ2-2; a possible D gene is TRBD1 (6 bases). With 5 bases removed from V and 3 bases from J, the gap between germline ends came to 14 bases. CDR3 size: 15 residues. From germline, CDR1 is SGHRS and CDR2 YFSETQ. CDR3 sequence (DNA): TGCGCCAGCAGGGTGGCAGGGGCGGACACCGGGGAGCTGTTTTTT. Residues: CASRVAGADTGELFF.

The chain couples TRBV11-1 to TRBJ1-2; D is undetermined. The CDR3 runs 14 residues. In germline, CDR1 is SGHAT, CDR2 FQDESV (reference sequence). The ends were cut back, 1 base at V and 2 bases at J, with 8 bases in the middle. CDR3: CASSLVDGNYGYTF. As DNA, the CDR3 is TGTGCCAGCAGCTTAGTCGACGGGAACTATGGCTACACCTTC.

CDR3 loop: CASSLFSSALKQFF. The CDR3 DNA reads as TGTGCCAGCAGTTTATTTTCTAGCGCACTTAAGCAGTTCTTC. The chain combines TRBV27 with TRBJ2-1; D perhaps matches TRBD2 (6 bases). The germline V gene has CDR1 MNHEY and CDR2 SMNVEV (reference sequence). The CDR3 covers 14 residues. V lost 1 base and J lost 11, with 15 bases in between.

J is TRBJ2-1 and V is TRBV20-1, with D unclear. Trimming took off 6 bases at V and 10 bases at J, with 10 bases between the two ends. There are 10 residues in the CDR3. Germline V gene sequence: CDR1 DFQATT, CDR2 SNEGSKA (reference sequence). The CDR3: CSALLGEQFF. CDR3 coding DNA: TGCAGTGCCCTACTGGGGGAGCAGTTCTTC.

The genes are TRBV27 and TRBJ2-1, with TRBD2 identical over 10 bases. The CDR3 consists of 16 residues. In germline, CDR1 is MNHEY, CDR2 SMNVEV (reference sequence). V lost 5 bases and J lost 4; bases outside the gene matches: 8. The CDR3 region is CASSPYRTSGYNEQFF. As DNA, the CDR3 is TGTGCCAGCAGTCCCTATCGGACTAGCGGATACAATGAGCAGTTCTTC.

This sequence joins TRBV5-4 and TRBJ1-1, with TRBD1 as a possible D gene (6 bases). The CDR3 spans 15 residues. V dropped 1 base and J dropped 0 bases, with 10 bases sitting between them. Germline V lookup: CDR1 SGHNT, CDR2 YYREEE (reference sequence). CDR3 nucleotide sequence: TGTGCCAGCAGCTTGCCCGGACAGCTGAACACTGAAGCTTTCTTT. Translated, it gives CASSLPGQLNTEAFF.

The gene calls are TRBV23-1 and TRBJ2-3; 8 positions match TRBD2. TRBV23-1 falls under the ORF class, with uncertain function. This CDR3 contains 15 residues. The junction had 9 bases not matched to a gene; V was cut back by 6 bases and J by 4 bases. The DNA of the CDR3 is TGCGCCAGCAGCCAGCGGGAGAGGGGCTCAGATACGCAGTATTTT. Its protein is CASSQRERGSDTQYF.

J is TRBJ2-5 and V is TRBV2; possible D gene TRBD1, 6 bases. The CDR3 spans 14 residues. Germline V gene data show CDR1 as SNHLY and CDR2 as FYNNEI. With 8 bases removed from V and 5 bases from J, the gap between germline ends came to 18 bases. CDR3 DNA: TGTGCCAGCGGAATACAGGGTCTGGGGGAGACCCAGTACTTC. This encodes CASGIQGLGETQYF.

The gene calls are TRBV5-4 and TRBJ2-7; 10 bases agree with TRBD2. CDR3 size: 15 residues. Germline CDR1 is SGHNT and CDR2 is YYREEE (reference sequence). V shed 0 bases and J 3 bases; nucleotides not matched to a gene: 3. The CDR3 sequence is CASSLGPSGSYEQYF. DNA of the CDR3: TGTGCCAGCAGCTTGGGGCCTAGCGGGAGCTACGAGCAGTACTTC.

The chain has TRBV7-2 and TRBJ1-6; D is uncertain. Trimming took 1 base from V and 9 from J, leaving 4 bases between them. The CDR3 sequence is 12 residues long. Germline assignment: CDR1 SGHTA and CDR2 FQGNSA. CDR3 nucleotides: TGTGCCAGCAGCTTAGTCAGTTCACCCCTCCACTTT. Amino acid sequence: CASSLVSSPLHF.

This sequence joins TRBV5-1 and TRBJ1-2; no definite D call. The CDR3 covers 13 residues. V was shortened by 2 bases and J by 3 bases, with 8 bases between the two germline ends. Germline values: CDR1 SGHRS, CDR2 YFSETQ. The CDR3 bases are TGCGCCAGCAGCTTCCAGGACGACTATGGCTACACCTTC. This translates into CASSFQDDYGYTF.

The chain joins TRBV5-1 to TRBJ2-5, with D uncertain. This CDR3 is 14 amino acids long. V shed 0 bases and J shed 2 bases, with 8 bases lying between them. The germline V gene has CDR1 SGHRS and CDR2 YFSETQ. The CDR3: CASSLGPNQETQYF. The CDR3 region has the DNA TGCGCCAGCAGCTTGGGCCCTAATCAAGAGACCCAGTACTTC.